Each of the 30 T cell receptor beta chains below was sequenced from the same sample in a study of beta chain features in type 1 diabetes. Sequencing targeted expressed TCRB transcripts, as all isolated RNA had been reverse transcribed. Libraries were prepared by immunoSEQ multiplex PCR; TCRdb keeps only in-frame clonotypes and omits some of them. The sample holds around 280,000 clones, approximately 8.1% seen once. The sample was central memory CD4+ T cells from blood. These receptors all stem from a woman under 30 in good health.

The sample holds a few counts of this clone. This chain links TRBV7-9 with TRBJ1-1, with D tentatively TRBD1 (6 bases). The CDR3 loop spans 16 amino acids. Germline CDR1 and CDR2: SEHNR and FQNEAQ (reference sequence). The V gene lost 6 bases and the J gene lost 1 base, with 18 bases spanning the gap. CDR3 loop: CASSHQNRAANTEAFF. CDR3 in DNA: TGTGCCAGCAGTCATCAGAACAGGGCAGCGAACACTGAAGCTTTCTTT.

This clone was detected many times. The chain joins TRBV14 to TRBJ2-3; D might be TRBD2 (6 bases). This CDR3 comprises 15 residues. Looked up from germline, CDR1 is SGHDN and CDR2 is FVKESK. V was clipped by 4 bases and J by 6 bases, with 17 bases between them. CDR3 bases: TGTGCCAGCAGCCCAGGGAGGACGTACTGGGATACGCAGTATTTT. Encoded protein: CASSPGRTYWDTQYF.

This clone was recorded a few times. The chain combines TRBV19 with TRBJ2-7, with D possibly TRBD1 on 6 matching bases. The CDR3 loop spans 13 amino acids. Germline-derived CDR1 and CDR2 are LNHDA and SQIVND (reference sequence). The V and J ends lost 3 bases and 7 bases respectively, with 13 bases between them. The CDR3 protein is CASSIPQGFEQYF. For the CDR3, the DNA is TGTGCCAGTAGTATCCCCCAGGGGTTTGAGCAGTACTTC.

The chain couples TRBV30 to TRBJ1-1; D is unclear. V lost 0 bases, J lost 4 bases, and 3 bases lay in between. The CDR3 has 11 residues. Germline CDR1 GTSNPN, CDR2 SVGIG (reference sequence). The CDR3 protein is CAWSVSTEAFF. The DNA for the CDR3 is TGTGCCTGGAGTGTAAGCACTGAAGCTTTCTTT.

V gene TRBV7-9 combines with J gene TRBJ2-1; 7 bases fit TRBD2. From germline, CDR1 is SEHNR and CDR2 FQNEAQ (reference sequence). This CDR3 is built from 15 residues. J lost 0 bases, V lost 4 bases, and 3 bases had no gene match. The CDR3 DNA reads as TGTGCCAGCAGCTCCGGGACTACCTCCTACAATGAGCAGTTCTTC. It codes for CASSSGTTSYNEQFF.

This clone was observed a few times. The V call is TRBV7-2, the J call TRBJ2-7; the match to TRBD2 covers 10 bases. Germline trimming cut 1 base from V and 5 bases from J; bases unmatched to any gene: 8. Germline V lookup: CDR1 SGHTA, CDR2 FQGNSA. CDR3 length: 16 amino acids. The CDR3 reads CASSLEVVAGGNEQYF. CDR3 DNA: TGTGCCAGCAGCTTAGAGGTCGTAGCGGGAGGCAACGAGCAGTACTTC. The full variable domain, completed using reference TRBV7-2 and TRBJ2-7, is GAGVSQSPSNKVTEKGKDVELRCDPISGHTALYWYRQSLGQGLEFLIYFQGNSAPDKSGLPSDRFSAERTGGSVSTLTIQRTQQEDSAVYLCASSLEVVAGGNEQYFGPGTRLTVT.

This chain links TRBV5-1 with TRBJ1-4, with D possibly being TRBD1 (5 bases). In germline, CDR1 is SGHRS, CDR2 YFSETQ. V lost 4 bases, J lost 7 bases, and 17 bases lay in between. The CDR3 is made up of 15 amino acids. The DNA of the CDR3 is TGCGCCAGCAGCGTAGGTACAGGACAACGTGAAAAACTGTTTTTT. Encoded protein: CASSVGTGQREKLFF.

CDR3 region: CASSYGYGTGSTEAFF. CDR3 sequence (DNA): TGTGCCAGCAGTTACGGGTATGGGACAGGGTCAACTGAAGCTTTCTTT. The chain links TRBV6-5 to TRBJ1-1, with 9 bases aligning to TRBD1. Germline V gives CDR1 MNHEY, CDR2 SVGAGI. The V segment lost 2 bases and the J segment 5 bases; nucleotides outside the gene matches: 9. The CDR3 has 16 amino acids.

The chain carries TRBV29-1 and TRBJ2-1; 10 bases map to TRBD2. Germline V gives CDR1 SQVTM, CDR2 ANQGSEA. Losses at the gene ends were 0 bases for V and 3 bases for J; bases not matched to a gene: 11. The CDR3 covers 18 residues. The CDR3 sequence: CSVEDRLRTSGSYNEQFF. The DNA of the CDR3 is TGCAGCGTTGAAGATCGATTAAGGACTAGCGGAAGCTACAATGAGCAGTTCTTC.

V and J are TRBV18 and TRBJ2-6, with D tentatively TRBD1 (5 bases). Looked up from germline, CDR1 is KGHSH and CDR2 is LQKENI. V lost 5 bases and J 3 bases, leaving 14 bases between the germline ends. The CDR3 spans 16 residues. The CDR3 nucleotides are TGTGCCAGCTCAACGAGACAGCCAGGTGGGGCCAACGTCCTGACTTTC. This encodes CASSTRQPGGANVLTF.

This clone was found a few times. The chain recombines TRBV6-5 with TRBJ2-5; 9 positions match TRBD2. V gave up 2 bases and J gave up 5 bases; unmatched junction bases: 9. This CDR3 contains 16 residues. CDR1 is MNHEY and CDR2 is SVGAGI in the germline V gene. The DNA of the CDR3 is TGTGCCAGCAGTTACGGGGGCGGGAGGGCCCAGGAGACCCAGTACTTC. Encoded protein: CASSYGGGRAQETQYF.

This clone was counted ten times or more. The V call is TRBV30, the J call TRBJ2-3, with D possibly being TRBD2 (5 bases). There are 13 residues in the CDR3. V gave up 4 bases and J gave up 0 bases, with 8 bases separating them. CDR1 and CDR2 (germline): GTSNPN, SVGIG (reference sequence). The CDR3 DNA reads as TGTGCCTGGACCCGGAGGAGCACAGATACGCAGTATTTT. As protein: CAWTRRSTDTQYF.

In this sample, this clone turned up a few times. The J gene is TRBJ2-1, the V gene TRBV29-1, with 8 bases fitting TRBD2. There are 14 residues in the CDR3. Unmatched junction bases numbered 10, after V lost 8 bases and J lost 4 bases. The germline CDR1 and CDR2 sequences are SQVTM and ANQGSEA. CDR3 in amino acids: CSTGPGGVYNEQFF. The CDR3 bases are TGCAGCACCGGGCCGGGGGGGGTATACAATGAGCAGTTCTTC.

The sample holds a few counts of this clone. The V call is TRBV28, the J call TRBJ2-7, with D possibly matching TRBD2 (5 bases). Germline V lookup: CDR1 MDHEN, CDR2 SYDVKM. V lost 1 base, J lost 3 bases, and 7 bases lay in between. The CDR3 spans 13 residues. The CDR3 spells CASSLYRGYEQYV. In DNA, the CDR3 is TGTGCCAGCAGTTTATACCGGGGCTACGAGCAGTACGTC.

This clone occurred a few times. Other DNA sequences of this sample code for an identical CDR3. The rearrangement links TRBV5-1 to TRBJ1-5; a possible D gene is TRBD1 (5 bases). The germline V and J ends were trimmed by 0 bases and 4 bases, with 8 bases remaining between them. The CDR3 has 14 amino acids. Germline-derived CDR1 and CDR2 are SGHRS and YFSETQ. In DNA form, the CDR3 reads TGCGCCAGCAGCTTGGGGGACGGGAATCAGCCCCAGCATTTT. This translates into CASSLGDGNQPQHF. The full variable domain, with the rest looked up from reference TRBV5-1 and TRBJ1-5, is KAGVTQTPRYLIKTRGQQVTLSCSPISGHRSVSWYQQTPGQGLQFLFEYFSETQRNKGNFPGRFSGRQFSNSRSEMNVSTLELGDSALYLCASSLGDGNQPQHFGDGTRLSIL.

The chain has TRBV2 and TRBJ1-1; D might be TRBD1 (6 bases). The germline V and J ends were trimmed by 3 bases and 4 bases, with 12 bases remaining between them. Germline assignment: CDR1 SNHLY and CDR2 FYNNEI. The CDR3 spans 14 residues. The CDR3 sequence is CASSDGGAFTEAFF. As DNA, the CDR3 is TGTGCCAGCAGTGATGGGGGGGCCTTCACTGAAGCTTTCTTT. Together with reference TRBV2 and TRBJ1-1, the CDR3 gives the full variable domain: EPEVTQTPSHQVTQMGQEVILRCVPISNHLYFYWYRQILGQKVEFLVSFYNNEISEKSEIFDDQFSVERPDGSNFTLKIRSTKLEDSAMYFCASSDGGAFTEAFFGQGTRLTVV.

Only a few counts were recorded for this clone. V is TRBV29-1 and J is TRBJ1-1; D is uncertain. The V end lost 7 bases, the J end lost 0 bases, and 6 bases lay between the germline ends. The CDR3 loop spans 11 amino acids. Germline V gene sequence: CDR1 SQVTM, CDR2 ANQGSEA. The CDR3 loop reads CSAGMNTEAFF. For the CDR3, the DNA is TGCAGCGCTGGGATGAACACTGAAGCTTTCTTT.

In its sample, this clone was seen many times. The chain employs TRBV18 and TRBJ1-5; 8 bases align to TRBD1. V lost 3 bases to trimming and J lost 5 bases; unmatched junction nucleotides: 0. The CDR3 length is 13 residues. Germline CDR1 and CDR2: KGHSH and LQKENI. CDR3 sequence (DNA): TGTGCCAGCTCACCGACAGGGGATCAGCCCCAGCATTTT. It encodes CASSPTGDQPQHF.

The chain links TRBV5-1 to TRBJ2-1; D might be TRBD2 (6 bases). Germline V gene data show CDR1 as SGHRS and CDR2 as YFSETQ. This CDR3 is 15 amino acids long. The germline V and J ends were trimmed by 5 bases and 6 bases, with 18 bases remaining between them. The CDR3 DNA is TGCGCCAGCAGACCACCGGGACTGCCAAGCAATGAGCAGTTCTTC. This gives the protein CASRPPGLPSNEQFF.

This clone showed up just a few times. V is TRBV7-9 and J is TRBJ1-5; maybe TRBD1 (5 bases). Germline V CDR1 and CDR2: SEHNR, FQNEAQ (reference sequence). CDR3 length: 15 amino acids. Trimming stripped 5 bases from V and 3 bases from J, with 14 bases between. The CDR3: CASSRGAANNQPQHF. CDR3 bases: TGTGCCAGCAGCCGAGGGGCAGCAAACAATCAGCCCCAGCATTTT.

As to this clone: Other nucleotide sequences in the sample specify the same CDR3. This chain joins TRBV2 and TRBJ2-3; no firm D call. Germline CDR1 SNHLY, CDR2 FYNNEI. This CDR3 contains 11 residues. V was pared by 4 bases and J by 4 bases, with 3 bases between. CDR3 sequence: CASSGADTQYF. The CDR3 bases are TGTGCCAGCAGTGGGGCAGATACGCAGTATTTT.

Many counts were recorded for this clone. This rearrangement joins TRBV25-1 to TRBJ2-1; D ambiguous. The germline V gene encodes CDR1 MGHDK and CDR2 SYGVNS. Trimming removed 4 bases at V and 8 bases at J, with 15 bases between. This CDR3 has 14 residues. DNA of the CDR3: TGTGCCAGCAGTGGTAGTCCAGACGGAGATGAGCAGTTCTTC. It translates to CASSGSPDGDEQFF.

V and J are TRBV7-3 and TRBJ2-1, with TRBD2 as a possible D gene (6 bases). V was shortened by 2 bases and J by 13 bases, with 12 bases between the two germline ends. This CDR3 is 12 amino acids long. Germline values: CDR1 SGHTA, CDR2 FQGTGA. CDR3 in amino acids: CASSLVGTYQFF. CDR3 nucleotides: TGTGCCAGCAGCTTAGTTGGGACTTATCAGTTCTTC.

This clone was seen only a few times. The chain carries TRBV5-1 and TRBJ2-7; no definite D call. CDR3 length: 14 residues. Per germline, CDR1 SGHRS and CDR2 YFSETQ. The V end lost 1 base, the J end lost 0 bases, and 8 bases lay between the germline ends. DNA for the CDR3: TGCGCCAGCAGCTTGTTCGCGAACTCCTACGAGCAGTACTTC. Translated, it gives CASSLFANSYEQYF.

This clone was found a few times. The CDR3 reads CSVLFRTAAYEQYF. CDR3 sequence (DNA): TGCAGCGTTCTGTTTAGGACAGCCGCCTACGAGCAGTACTTC. The V call is TRBV29-1, the J call TRBJ2-7, with D perhaps TRBD1 (6 bases). The ends were cut back, 5 bases at V and 2 bases at J, with 16 bases in the middle. The CDR3 is made up of 14 amino acids. The germline V gene encodes CDR1 SQVTM and CDR2 ANQGSEA.

This clone appeared a few times. The chain recombines TRBV4-1 with TRBJ1-5; a weak D match, TRBD1 (5 bases). Looked up from germline, CDR1 is MGHRA and CDR2 is YSYEKL. Deletions cut 1 base from V and 0 bases from J, with 13 bases between. CDR3 length equals 17 residues. DNA for the CDR3: TGCGCCAGCAGCCAAGTGGGACGCCGCTATAGCAATCAGCCCCAGCATTTT. Its protein is CASSQVGRRYSNQPQHF.

This clone was seen a few times. The junction shows a germline mismatch at one end, possibly a read error. The V gene is TRBV19, the J gene TRBJ1-3; D remains ambiguous. The CDR3 totals 15 residues. CDR1 is LNHDA, CDR2 SQIVND, per germline (reference sequence). Here the CDR3 DNA reads TGTGCCAGTAGTATAGATAGTACAGCCGGAATCACCATATATTTT. Amino acids: CASSIDSTAGITIYF.

This clone was detected many times. This CDR3 is also generated by other DNA sequences in the sample. The chain employs TRBV7-2 and TRBJ2-3; D not resolved. The CDR3 is 12 amino acids. Trimming cost V 5 bases and J 5 bases, with 8 bases left between them. Per the germline V gene, CDR1 is SGHTA and CDR2 is FQGNSA. DNA for the CDR3: TGTGCCAGCAGCACTTACCTAGATACGCAGTATTTT. Its protein is CASSTYLDTQYF.

This clone was detected only a few times. This chain links TRBV28 with TRBJ2-5; tentatively, D is TRBD2 (5 bases). The CDR3 spans 15 residues. Deletions cut 6 bases from V and 4 bases from J, with 18 bases between. Germline-derived CDR1 and CDR2 are MDHEN and SYDVKM. DNA for the CDR3: TGTGCCAGCAGAACTCCGGGAAGCCTGGGAGAGACCCAGTACTTC. This gives the protein CASRTPGSLGETQYF.

The table lists this clone with many counts. This sequence joins TRBV28 and TRBJ2-3, with D unresolved. Trimming took 11 bases from V and 6 from J, leaving 15 bases between them. Germline loops: CDR1 MDHEN, CDR2 SYDVKM. The CDR3 consists of 12 residues. The CDR3 loop is CAARIFEDTQYF. The CDR3, as DNA: TGTGCCGCCCGCATCTTCGAGGATACGCAGTATTTT.